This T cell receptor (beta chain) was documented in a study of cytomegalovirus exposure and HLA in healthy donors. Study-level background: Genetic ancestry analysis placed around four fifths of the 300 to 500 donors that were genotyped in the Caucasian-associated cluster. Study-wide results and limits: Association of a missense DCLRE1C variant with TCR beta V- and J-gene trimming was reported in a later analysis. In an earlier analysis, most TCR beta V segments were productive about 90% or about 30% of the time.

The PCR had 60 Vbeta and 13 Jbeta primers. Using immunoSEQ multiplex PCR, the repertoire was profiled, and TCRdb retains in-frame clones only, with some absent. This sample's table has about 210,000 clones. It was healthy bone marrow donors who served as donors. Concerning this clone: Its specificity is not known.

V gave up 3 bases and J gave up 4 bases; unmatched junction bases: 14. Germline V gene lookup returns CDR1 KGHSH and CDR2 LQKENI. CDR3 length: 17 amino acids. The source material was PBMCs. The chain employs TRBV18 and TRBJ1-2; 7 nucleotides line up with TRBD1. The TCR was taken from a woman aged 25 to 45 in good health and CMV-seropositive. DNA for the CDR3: TGTGCCAGCTCACCCTATAACGGACAGGACCTTTCCTATGGCTACACCTTC. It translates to CASSPYNGQDLSYGYTF.